Below are 9 T cell receptor beta chains sequenced from a single sample in a study of shared clonotypes between healthy human individuals. The protocol was immunoSEQ multiplex PCR, while the TCRdb copy is restricted to in-frame clones and leaves out a portion. Of roughly 2 million clones listed, around 95% are singletons. Sample: naive CD4+ T cells sorted from blood. Documented subset: CD45RA+ positively selected. Receptor source: a man younger than 30 in good health.

The rearrangement joins TRBV18 to TRBJ2-7; 9 bases are shared with TRBD2. The CDR3 is 14 residues long. Per the germline V gene, CDR1 is KGHSH and CDR2 is LQKENI. V shed 0 bases and J 7 bases; nucleotides not matched to a gene: 4. In nucleotides, the CDR3 is TGTGCCAGCTCACCACCGGGGACTAGCTTTGAGCAGTACTTC. Its protein product is CASSPPGTSFEQYF.

CDR3 region: CASSEALSGELFF. In DNA form, the CDR3 reads TGTGCCAGCAGTGAAGCGCTTAGCGGGGAGCTGTTTTTT. This rearrangement joins TRBV6-1 to TRBJ2-2; unclear D gene. The ends were cut back, 0 bases at V and 7 bases at J, with 6 bases in the middle. Per germline, CDR1 MNHNS and CDR2 SASEGT. The CDR3 contains 13 residues.

In regard to this clone: This sample also contains other DNA sequences that code for the same CDR3. The V gene is TRBV18, the J gene TRBJ2-1; D is unresolved. The length of the CDR3 is 15 residues. Between the trimmed V and J ends, which lost 2 bases and 0 bases, there was a span of 8 bases. Germline V lookup: CDR1 KGHSH, CDR2 LQKENI. The CDR3 DNA sequence: TGTGCCAGCTCACCAAGCCAGAGCTCCTACAATGAGCAGTTCTTC. Translating gives CASSPSQSSYNEQFF.

In this sample, this clone turned up a few times. The chain is built from TRBV4-3 and TRBJ1-1; D remains ambiguous. Germline V gene data show CDR1 as LGHNA and CDR2 as YSLEER. Trimming took off 0 bases at V and 4 bases at J, with 6 bases between the two ends. This CDR3 region has 13 residues. As DNA, the CDR3 is TGCGCCAGCAGCCAAGAGATGGGCACTGAAGCTTTCTTT. Translation: CASSQEMGTEAFF.

The chain carries TRBV5-6 and TRBJ2-4; D is ambiguous. This CDR3 region has 15 residues. From germline, CDR1 is SGHDT and CDR2 YYEEEE. The ends were cut back, 3 bases at V and 7 bases at J, with 17 bases in the middle. The CDR3 loop is CASSSGGVLGNIQYF. The CDR3 coding sequence is TGTGCCAGCAGCTCGGGTGGGGTGTTGGGGAACATTCAGTACTTC.

This rearrangement joins TRBV18 to TRBJ1-5; D is unclear. Trimming took off 2 bases at V and 7 bases at J, with 9 bases between the two ends. Germline-derived CDR1 and CDR2 are KGHSH and LQKENI. There are 13 residues in the CDR3. The CDR3 loop is CASSPDVRQPQHF. The CDR3 DNA reads as TGTGCCAGCTCACCAGATGTTAGGCAGCCCCAGCATTTT.

This clone is a singleton in its sample. The chain has TRBV28 and TRBJ2-7; D might be TRBD1 (6 bases). V was cut by 5 bases and J by 4 bases, with 18 bases left in between. The CDR3 is 15 residues long. CDR1 is MDHEN and CDR2 is SYDVKM in the germline V gene. The DNA for the CDR3 is TGTGCCAGCAGTGGGCGGTGGACAGAGATATACGAGCAGTACTTC. It codes for CASSGRWTEIYEQYF.

This clone was seen just once. Additional DNA sequences in this sample encode the identical CDR3. The rearrangement uses TRBV30 and TRBJ2-1; D is ambiguous. V lost 0 bases, J lost 5 bases, and 11 bases lay in between. Germline V gives CDR1 GTSNPN, CDR2 SVGIG (reference sequence). There are 14 residues in the CDR3. CDR3: CAWSVPRLNNEQFF. Here the CDR3 DNA reads TGTGCCTGGAGTGTACCAAGGCTGAACAATGAGCAGTTCTTC.

This rearrangement joins TRBV6-1 to TRBJ2-7, with D hard to call. The V end lost 2 bases, the J end lost 8 bases, and 7 bases lay between the germline ends. The CDR3 has 11 residues. CDR1 MNHNS and CDR2 SASEGT come from the germline V gene. CDR3 sequence: CASSELAKQYF. The DNA of the CDR3 is TGTGCCAGCAGTGAATTAGCAAAGCAGTACTTC.